This T cell receptor beta chain is from a study of human T cells and chemical hapten exposure. As for time point: pre-sensitization, week 0. Treatment meaning: therapeutic diphenylcyclopropenone sensitization with weekly scalp DPC. As the library was built, unique molecular identifiers were attached to individual cDNA molecules. Each CDR3 protein is one row after TCRdb ran MiXCR on the RACE reads. The sample carries 85,000 to 120,000 distinct CDR3 sequences, less than 15% recorded once. The germline gives CDR1 SGHRS, CDR2 YFSETQ. CDR3 length equals 13 residues. The V end was cut by 2 bases, the J end by 6 bases, with 8 bases between.

The source material was whole blood, sampled in connection with sensitization to the hapten diphenylcyclopropenone (DPC). The rearrangement links TRBV5-1 to TRBJ2-2; no definite D call. The source of this sequence is a woman between 50 and 59 years old with alopecia areata. Some clones in this sample may be carry-over from other donors' samples. CDR3 in amino acids: CASSFGSAGELFF. CDR3 sequence (DNA): TGCGCCAGCAGCTTCGGATCCGCCGGGGAGCTGTTTTTT.